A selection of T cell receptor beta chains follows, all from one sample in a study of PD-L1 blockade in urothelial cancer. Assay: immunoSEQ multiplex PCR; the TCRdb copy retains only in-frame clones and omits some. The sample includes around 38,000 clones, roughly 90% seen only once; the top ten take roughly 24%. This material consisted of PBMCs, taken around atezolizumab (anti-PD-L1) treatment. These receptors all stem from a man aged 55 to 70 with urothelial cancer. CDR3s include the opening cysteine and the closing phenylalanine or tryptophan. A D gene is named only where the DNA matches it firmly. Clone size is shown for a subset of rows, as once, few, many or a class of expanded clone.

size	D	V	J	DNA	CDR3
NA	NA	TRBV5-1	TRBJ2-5	TGCGCCAGCAGCGTCTTTGGGGAGTTCCAAGAGACCCAGTACTTC	CASSVFGEFQETQYF
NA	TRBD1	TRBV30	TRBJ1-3	TGTGCCTGGGGGGGACAGACTGGAAACACCATATATTTT	CAWGGQTGNTIYF
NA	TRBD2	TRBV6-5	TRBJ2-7	TGTGCCAGCAGAGGGACTAGCGGGGAGTACGAGCAGTACTTC	CASRGTSGEYEQYF
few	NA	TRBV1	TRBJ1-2	TGCACCAGCATGTTCCAGGGGGTCCATGGCTACACCTTC	CTSMFQGVHGYTF
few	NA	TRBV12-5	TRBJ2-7	TGTGCTAGTGGTTTGGCAACCAGGGGTTGGGGCGAGCAGTACTTC	CASGLATRGWGEQYF
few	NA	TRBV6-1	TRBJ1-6	TGTGCAGCCGGTACTATACAGGGAGGGAATTCACCCCTCCACTTT	CAAGTIQGGNSPLHF
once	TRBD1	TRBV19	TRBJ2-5	TGTGCCAGTAGAAAGGACAGGGGGCCCGCAGAGACCCAGTACTTC	CASRKDRGPAETQYF
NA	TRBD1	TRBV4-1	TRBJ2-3	TGCGCCAGCAGCCAAGAAGATAGGACAGGGCGGGACACAGATACGCAGTATTTT	CASSQEDRTGRDTDTQYF
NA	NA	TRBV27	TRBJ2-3	TGTGCCAGCAGTAGCCCTACGGGGTCGCGCACAGATACGCAGTATTTT	CASSSPTGSRTDTQYF
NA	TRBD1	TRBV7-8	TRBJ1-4	TGTGCCAGCAGCTTAGACGGGACAGGCTCTGAAAAACTGTTTTTT	CASSLDGTGSEKLFF
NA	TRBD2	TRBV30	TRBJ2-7	TGTGCCTGGAGTGTAGCGGGGGCCTGGGAACGGTACGAGCAGTACTTC	CAWSVAGAWERYEQYF
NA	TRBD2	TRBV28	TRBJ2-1	TGTGCCACCAGTTCACCGGGAGGTGGCTCCTACAATGAGCAGTTCTTC	CATSSPGGGSYNEQFF
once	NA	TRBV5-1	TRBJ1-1	TGCGCCAGCAGCTTGGAGCAGCTACAGAGGGGGACTGAAGCTTTCTTT	CASSLEQLQRGTEAFF
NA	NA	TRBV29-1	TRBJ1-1	TGCAGCGTTGTAGGGGCCCGCATGAACACTGAAGCTTTCTTT	CSVVGARMNTEAFF
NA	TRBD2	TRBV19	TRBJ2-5	TGTGCCAGTAGTCGACTAACAGCGGGGTACCAAGAGACCCAGTACTTC	CASSRLTAGYQETQYF
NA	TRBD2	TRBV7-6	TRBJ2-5	TGTGCCAGCAGCCGGACTAGCGGAGTATTACAAGAGACCCAGTACTTC	CASSRTSGVLQETQYF
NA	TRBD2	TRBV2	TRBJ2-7	TGTGCCAGCAGCGGTGGACTAGCGGGAGACACGAGCTCCTACGAGCAGTACTTC	CASSGGLAGDTSSYEQYF
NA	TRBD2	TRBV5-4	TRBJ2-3	TGTGCCAGCAGCTACGGACTAGCGGGGGCCCTCACAGATACGCAGTATTTT	CASSYGLAGALTDTQYF
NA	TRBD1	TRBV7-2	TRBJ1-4	TGTGCCAGCAGCCAAGACAGGGGGCGCGAAAAACTGTTTTTT	CASSQDRGREKLFF
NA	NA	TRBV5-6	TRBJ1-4	TGTGCCAGCAGATTTCGGACAGCAACTAATGAAAAACTGTTTTTT	CASRFRTATNEKLFF
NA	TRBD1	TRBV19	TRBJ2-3	TGTGCCAGTAGTTCCTGGACAGGAAAAGTAGATACGCAGTATTTT	CASSSWTGKVDTQYF
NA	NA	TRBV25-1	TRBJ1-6	TGTGCCAGCAGTGAATCTGCAAGGGCGGGTTCACCCCTCCACTTT	CASSESARAGSPLHF
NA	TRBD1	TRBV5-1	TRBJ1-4	TGCGCCAGCAGCACGGACAGGGTGCGAGAAAAACTGTTTTTT	CASSTDRVREKLFF
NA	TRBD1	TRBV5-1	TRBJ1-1	TGCGCCAGCAGTCTCGGACAGGGGTTAGTGAACACTGAAGCTTTCTTT	CASSLGQGLVNTEAFF
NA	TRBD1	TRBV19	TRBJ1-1	TGTGCCAGTAGTATGATAATAGGGACAGCCGCCAACCTGAACACTGAAGCTTTCTTT	CASSMIIGTAANLNTEAFF
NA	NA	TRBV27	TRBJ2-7	TGTGCCAGCAGTTCCGACAGCTACGAGCAGTACTTC	CASSSDSYEQYF
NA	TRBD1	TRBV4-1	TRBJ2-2	TGCGCCAGCAGGGACAGGGGAAAAACCGGGGAGCTGTTTTTT	CASRDRGKTGELFF
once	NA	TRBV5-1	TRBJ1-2	TGCGCCAGCAGCTTGTCCCTACCAGGGTCTCGTAGCAATGGCTACACCTTC	CASSLSLPGSRSNGYTF
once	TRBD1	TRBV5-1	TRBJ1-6	TGCGCCAGCAGCTCAGGGACAGGGAAAAATTCACCCCTCCACTTT	CASSSGTGKNSPLHF
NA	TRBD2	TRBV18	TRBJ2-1	TGTGCCAGCTCAGAGAGGACTAGCACTTACAATGAGCAGTTCTTC	CASSERTSTYNEQFF
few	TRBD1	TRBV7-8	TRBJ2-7	TGTGCCAGCAGCTCAACCGGGACAGTAATAGCCGAGCAGTACTTC	CASSSTGTVIAEQYF
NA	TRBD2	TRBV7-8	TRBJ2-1	TGTGCCAGCAGCCAACGCCCTACCGGGAGGGCTGGCTACAATGAGCAGTTCTTC	CASSQRPTGRAGYNEQFF
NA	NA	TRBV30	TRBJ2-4	TGTGCCTGGAGTGGTCTAGCCAAAAACATTCAGTACTTC	CAWSGLAKNIQYF
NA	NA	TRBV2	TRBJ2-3	TGTGCCAGCAGTGTGGAAACAGCAGCAGGGTATTTT	CASSVETAAGYF
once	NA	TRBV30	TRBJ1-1	TGTGCCTGGAGTGGACGGGTTGGCACTGAAGCTTTCTTT	CAWSGRVGTEAFF
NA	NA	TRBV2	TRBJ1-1	TGTGCCAGCAGCGGACAAGGACGGTTGCCTTTCTTT	CASSGQGRLPFF
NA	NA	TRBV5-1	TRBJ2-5	TGCGCCAGCAGCTTGGGGGACTCTCGAGAGACCCAGTACTTC	CASSLGDSRETQYF
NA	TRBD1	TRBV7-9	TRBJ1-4	TGTGCCAGCAGCTCCCGGAGAGACAGGGGTTATTCAGAAAAACTGTTTTTT	CASSSRRDRGYSEKLFF
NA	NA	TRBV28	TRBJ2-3	TGTGCCAGCAGTTCACCGACCAGGGATACGCAGTATTTT	CASSSPTRDTQYF
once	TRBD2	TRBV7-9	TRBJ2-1	TGTGCCAGCAGCCCACTCCGGCTAGCGGGAGGGCTGTCCTACAATGAGCAGTTCTTC	CASSPLRLAGGLSYNEQFF
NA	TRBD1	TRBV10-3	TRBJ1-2	TGTGCCATCAGCCCTGGACAGGCTATAGAGTATGGCTACACCTTC	CAISPGQAIEYGYTF
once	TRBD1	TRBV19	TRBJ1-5	TGTGCCAGTAGTATACAGGGGGCCAATCAGCCCCAGCATTTT	CASSIQGANQPQHF
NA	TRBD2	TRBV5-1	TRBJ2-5	TGCGCCAGCAGCTTGGAGGGACTAGCAGAGACCCAGTACTTC	CASSLEGLAETQYF
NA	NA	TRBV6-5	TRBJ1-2	TGTGCCAGCAGTGACAGGACCGCCTATGGCTACACCTTC	CASSDRTAYGYTF
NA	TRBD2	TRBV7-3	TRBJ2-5	TGTGCCAGCAGCTTCGGGACTAGCGGGGCGACCCAGTACTTC	CASSFGTSGATQYF